This is a list of T cell receptor beta chains from one sample in a study of blood T cell repertoires in COVID-19. Method: immunoSEQ multiplex PCR; TCRdb's copy keeps in-frame clones and lacks some. The profile shows 200,000 to 300,000 clones, roughly 89% of them singletons. Sequencing used PBMCs or T cells enriched from blood (not recorded which). The receptors stem from a woman aged 25 to 39 who had recovered from COVID-19. The CDR3 runs from the conserved cysteine through the conserved F or W. The order of the fields is V gene, J gene, clone size, D gene, CDR3 DNA, CDR3 protein. D genes are given only for firm matches. A row's size may be missing; if present it is once, few, many or a size class.

V: TRBV5-6
J: TRBJ1-1
size: .
D: .
DNA: TGTGCCAGCAGCTTGGGTCTCAGGACTGAAGCTTTCTTT
CDR3: CASSLGLRTEAFF

V: TRBV6-5
J: TRBJ1-5
size: .
D: .
DNA: TGTGCCAGCAGTCCCTTATCTCGGGGCAATCAGCCCCAGCATTTT
CDR3: CASSPLSRGNQPQHF

V: TRBV20-1
J: TRBJ2-1
size: once
D: .
DNA: TGCAGTGCTAGAGATCCCTATGAGCAGTTCTTC
CDR3: CSARDPYEQFF

V: TRBV7-2
J: TRBJ2-3
size: .
D: TRBD2
DNA: TGTGCCAGCACCTTCGGGACTAGCGGCACAGATACGCAGTATTTT
CDR3: CASTFGTSGTDTQYF

V: TRBV7-8
J: TRBJ1-5
size: .
D: TRBD1
DNA: TGTGCCAGCAGCTCAAGTCCCGGGACAGGGTTCGGCAATCAGCCCCAGCATTTT
CDR3: CASSSSPGTGFGNQPQHF

V: TRBV29-1
J: TRBJ2-1
size: .
D: TRBD1
DNA: TGCAGCGCAATGACGAATCCGGGACAGGGGGCCGGTGAGCAGTTCTTC
CDR3: CSAMTNPGQGAGEQFF

V: TRBV4-1
J: TRBJ2-7
size: once
D: TRBD2
DNA: TGCGCCAGCAGCAAACGGGACTACTACGAGCAGTACTTC
CDR3: CASSKRDYYEQYF

V: TRBV7-9
J: TRBJ1-4
size: .
D: .
DNA: TGTGCCAGCAGCTCAAGGGGAGGGAGCTTGCCTAATGAAAAACTGTTTTTT
CDR3: CASSSRGGSLPNEKLFF

V: TRBV7-3
J: TRBJ2-2
size: .
D: TRBD1
DNA: TGTGCCAGCAGCGTATATGCCTCAGGGACAGGGGACACCGGGGAGCTGTTTTTT
CDR3: CASSVYASGTGDTGELFF

V: TRBV9
J: TRBJ2-7
size: .
D: .
DNA: TGTGCCAGCAGCGCCTCTTATGGGAGCTCCTACGAGCAGTACTTC
CDR3: CASSASYGSSYEQYF

V: TRBV30
J: TRBJ1-3
size: .
D: .
DNA: TGTGCCCACCGACAGACGGATCGCTCTGGAAACACCATATATTTT
CDR3: CAHRQTDRSGNTIYF

V: TRBV2
J: TRBJ1-4
size: .
D: .
DNA: TGTGCCAGCAGACGACAGATTGACCTTGAAAAACTGTTTTTT
CDR3: CASRRQIDLEKLFF

V: TRBV30
J: TRBJ1-5
size: once
D: .
DNA: TGTGCCTGGAGCTTGGGGAGGGAGCAGCCCCAGCATTTT
CDR3: CAWSLGREQPQHF

V: TRBV6-5
J: TRBJ2-3
size: once
D: TRBD2
DNA: TGTGCCAGCAGCCGAAGCGGGAGGGTTAATACGCAGTATTTT
CDR3: CASSRSGRVNTQYF

V: TRBV7-2
J: TRBJ2-1
size: once
D: TRBD2
DNA: TGTGCCAGCAGCAAGGGGCTAGCGGGACGAATCAATGAGCAGTTCTTC
CDR3: CASSKGLAGRINEQFF

V: TRBV20-1
J: TRBJ2-1
size: .
D: .
DNA: TGCAGTGCTAGACTGTACAATGAGCAGTTCTTC
CDR3: CSARLYNEQFF

V: TRBV27
J: TRBJ1-3
size: once
D: TRBD1
DNA: TGTGCCAGCAGTGAATACAGGGGTCCTGGAAACACCATATATTTT
CDR3: CASSEYRGPGNTIYF

V: TRBV27
J: TRBJ2-3
size: .
D: TRBD1
DNA: TGTGCCAGCAGTTTTCGGCAGGGGGTTCCAGATACGCAGTATTTT
CDR3: CASSFRQGVPDTQYF

V: TRBV29-1
J: TRBJ2-7
size: once
D: TRBD2
DNA: TGCAGCGTTTCCCCGGGGGGGTACGAGCAGTACTTC
CDR3: CSVSPGGYEQYF

V: TRBV28
J: TRBJ2-7
size: .
D: .
DNA: TGTGCCAGCAGTTTGGGACAAGGGTCCTACGAGCAGTACTTC
CDR3: CASSLGQGSYEQYF

V: TRBV10-3
J: TRBJ2-1
size: .
D: TRBD2
DNA: TGTGCCATCAGCAGACTAGCGGGGGACAATGAGCAGTTCTTC
CDR3: CAISRLAGDNEQFF

V: TRBV20-1
J: TRBJ1-5
size: .
D: .
DNA: TGCAGTGCTAGTGGCGGTTATAGCAATCAGCCCCAGCATTTT
CDR3: CSASGGYSNQPQHF

V: TRBV28
J: TRBJ1-5
size: .
D: .
DNA: TGTGCCAGCAGTTTTTCTTCAGGGCAGCCCCAGCATTTT
CDR3: CASSFSSGQPQHF

V: TRBV5-1
J: TRBJ2-7
size: .
D: TRBD2
DNA: TGCGCCAGCAGCTTGGCCACGGGAGGGCCTTACGAGCAGTACTTC
CDR3: CASSLATGGPYEQYF

V: TRBV9
J: TRBJ2-4
size: .
D: .
DNA: TGTGCCAGCAGCGTAGGCCCGGGTTTGGAAAACATTCAGTACTTC
CDR3: CASSVGPGLENIQYF

V: TRBV7-2
J: TRBJ2-1
size: .
D: TRBD2
DNA: TGTGCCAGCAGCTTAAACGGGAGGGCCATGTATGAGCAGTTCTTC
CDR3: CASSLNGRAMYEQFF